These T cell receptor beta chains were read from a single sample in a study of T cells after posttransplantation cyclophosphamide. Data came from immunoSEQ multiplex PCR; TCRdb stores just in-frame clones and leaves some out. Observed in the sample are about 6,700 clones, none of them singletons. The sequencing here drew on PBMCs, taken after an allogeneic stem cell transplant with post-transplant cyclophosphamide. These receptors came from a male patient aged 30 to 40 who received an allogeneic stem cell transplant from an unrelated donor, was CMV-positive, and had acute and chronic GVHD. Among the T cells, some may be from the graft donor. Each CDR3 is given with its conserved first and last residue. The D gene is left open where the match is weak. Part of the rows lack a size; the others show once, few, many or a class for expanded clones.

J	D	size	V	DNA	CDR3
TRBJ1-1	TRBD1	many	TRBV18	TGTGCCGGGGCGGGACAGGGCGGCACTGAAGCTTTCTTT	CAGAGQGGTEAFF
TRBJ1-2	NA	many	TRBV19	TGTGCCACCTCGGTTTCGGGGGTAGACTATGGCTACACCTTC	CATSVSGVDYGYTF
TRBJ2-3	TRBD1	medium-sized	TRBV5-1	TGCGCCAGCAGCTTTAGGGCAGGGGGCCCCACAGATACGCAGTATTTT	CASSFRAGGPTDTQYF
TRBJ1-1	NA	many	TRBV11-2	TGTGCCAGCAGCCGGAACCAGGGGCAAGTGGGCACTGAAGCTTTCTTT	CASSRNQGQVGTEAFF
TRBJ1-2	NA	many	TRBV25-1	TGTGCCAGCAGTGAATTAAGAGGAGGGCGCGGCTACACCTTC	CASSELRGGRGYTF
TRBJ2-7	TRBD1	many	TRBV18	TGTGCCAGCTCACCAACGCTTTGGGGAACAGGGGTACCCTACGAGCAGTACTTC	CASSPTLWGTGVPYEQYF
TRBJ2-7	NA	many	TRBV7-2	TGTGCCAGCAGCCCCGACACCGGCAGCTCCTACGAGCAGTACTTC	CASSPDTGSSYEQYF
TRBJ1-1	TRBD1	many	TRBV6-5	TGTGCCAGCAGTTACGAGGGGACAGGGCCAGAGACTGAAGCTTTCTTT	CASSYEGTGPETEAFF
TRBJ1-1	NA	many	TRBV20-1	TGCAGTGCCCCCTGGCACACTGAAGCTTTCTTT	CSAPWHTEAFF
TRBJ2-7	TRBD1	few	TRBV25-1	TGTGCCAGCAGTGTTGGCGACAGGGGTGGTAGCGAGCAGTACTTC	CASSVGDRGGSEQYF
TRBJ2-7	TRBD1	many	TRBV27	TGTGCCAGCAGCTACCGGGACAGGGGGGCCTACGAGCAGTACTTC	CASSYRDRGAYEQYF
TRBJ1-6	NA	many	TRBV5-1	TGCGCCAGCAGCTTGGGTTTTGGGTACAGCCCGAACTCACCCCTCCACTTT	CASSLGFGYSPNSPLHF
TRBJ2-1	NA	many	TRBV2	TGTGCCAGCAGTGACTTTGGTCTAGTCGGCAATGAGCAGTTCTTC	CASSDFGLVGNEQFF
TRBJ2-2	TRBD2	many	TRBV7-7	TGTGCTAGCAGCCGAACTAGCGGGAGCATCACCGGGGAGCTGTTTTTT	CASSRTSGSITGELFF
TRBJ1-4	NA	medium-sized	TRBV6-6	TGTGCCAGCAGTCTCTCAACTAATGAAAAACTGTTTTTT	CASSLSTNEKLFF
TRBJ2-7	NA	many	TRBV19	TGTGCCAGTAGTATAGATGGAGGTGGACCCTACGAGCAGTACTTC	CASSIDGGGPYEQYF
TRBJ2-1	TRBD2	medium-sized	TRBV4-1	TGCGCCAGCAGCCTTAGACTTAGCGGGGCTACTAACTCCTACAATGAGCAGTTCTTC	CASSLRLSGATNSYNEQFF
TRBJ1-4	NA	many	TRBV27	TGTGCCAGCAGGAACAACAACAGAGCAACTAATGAAAAACTGTTTTTT	CASRNNNRATNEKLFF
TRBJ2-7	NA	many	TRBV29-1	TGCAGCGTACGACGACCTAGCTCCTACGAGCAGTACTTC	CSVRRPSSYEQYF
TRBJ2-1	TRBD2	many	TRBV5-8	TGTGCCAGCAGCACGCGACCGGGACTAGGAATCGATGAGCAGTTCTTC	CASSTRPGLGIDEQFF
TRBJ1-2	TRBD1	few	TRBV7-9	TGTGCCAGCAGACCCAGGACAGGCGTTACGTCCTCTTTCGGTGGCTACACCTTC	CASRPRTGVTSSFGGYTF
TRBJ1-5	TRBD1	few	TRBV7-8	TGTGCCAGCAGCTTGGGGGACAGGGCCCTTTCGGGCAATCAGCCCCAGCATTTT	CASSLGDRALSGNQPQHF
TRBJ1-2	TRBD1	many	TRBV7-2	TGTGCCAGCAGCTTCAACAGGGACAGTATGAATGGCTACACCTTC	CASSFNRDSMNGYTF
TRBJ2-7	NA	many	TRBV5-4	TGTGCCAGCAGCTTGTCTCTCCTTGACGAGCAGTACTTC	CASSLSLLDEQYF
TRBJ1-1	NA	many	TRBV5-4	TGTGCCAGCAGCTCCACAGAGAACACTGAAGCTTTCTTT	CASSSTENTEAFF
TRBJ2-7	TRBD1	medium-sized	TRBV6-1	TGTGCCAGCAGTGATCCCACAGGGGGCCGCGTCAACGAGCAGTACTTC	CASSDPTGGRVNEQYF
TRBJ1-6	NA	many	TRBV7-2	TGTGCCAGCAGCCCGTCGGGGTTGTATAATTCACCCCTCCACTTT	CASSPSGLYNSPLHF
TRBJ2-6	TRBD1	many	TRBV4-3	TGCGCCAGCAGCCAAGCGACAGGGGCTGGGGCCAACGTCCTGACTTTC	CASSQATGAGANVLTF
TRBJ2-5	TRBD2	few	TRBV10-3	TGTGCCATCAGTGACTACATACTAGCGGGGCGGGAGACCCAGTACTTC	CAISDYILAGRETQYF
TRBJ1-4	NA	medium-sized	TRBV6-5	TGTGCCAGCAAGTCTCTCCAGGGTCGGAATGAAAAACTGTTTTTT	CASKSLQGRNEKLFF
TRBJ1-1	NA	many	TRBV7-2	TGTGCCAGCCGGATGGGCAGTACCAACACTGAAGCTTTCTTT	CASRMGSTNTEAFF
TRBJ1-1	NA	many	TRBV30	TGTGCCTGGAGAGCGCAGGGGACTGAAGCTTTCTTT	CAWRAQGTEAFF
TRBJ2-7	NA	many	TRBV27	TGTGCCAGCAGCCGGGGCCCTCGGACAGCCGGTTTTCCCTACGAGCAGTACTTC	CASSRGPRTAGFPYEQYF
TRBJ2-7	NA	NA	TRBV7-2	TGTGCCAGCAGCGGGCAGGGCGGTCACGAGCAGTACTTC	CASSGQGGHEQYF
TRBJ2-1	TRBD2	many	TRBV19	TGTGCCAGTAGTATGGGGACTAGCAGCAACAATGAGCAGTTCTTC	CASSMGTSSNNEQFF
TRBJ1-2	NA	medium-sized	TRBV7-9	TGTGCCAGCAGCCCGGCCGACGTACAGGATCAGGGCTATGGCTACACCTTC	CASSPADVQDQGYGYTF
TRBJ1-1	TRBD1	many	TRBV2	TGTGCCAGCAGTGAGAAGGGGGCGAGCACTGAAGCTTTCTTT	CASSEKGASTEAFF
TRBJ2-7	NA	NA	TRBV19	TGTGCCAGTAGATCGATGGCGGGGCCTACCTACGAGCAGTACTTC	CASRSMAGPTYEQYF
TRBJ1-4	TRBD1	medium-sized	TRBV6-5	TGTGCCAGCAGTTACTTTCCGACAGGGGAGTGGGAAAAACTGTTTTTT	CASSYFPTGEWEKLFF
TRBJ2-7	TRBD2	many	TRBV5-1	TGCGCCAGCAGCCAGCTAGCGGGATGGGAAGAGCAGTACTTC	CASSQLAGWEEQYF
TRBJ2-7	NA	NA	TRBV7-2	TGTGCCAGCAGCTTAGGGGGGCTCTCAGGCGAGCAGTACTTC	CASSLGGLSGEQYF
TRBJ2-3	NA	many	TRBV10-3	TGTGCCATCAGTGTGGCTCTCACAGATACGCAGTATTTT	CAISVALTDTQYF
TRBJ2-7	NA	many	TRBV18	TGTGCCAGCTCACCAAACAGCTACGAGCAGTACTTC	CASSPNSYEQYF
TRBJ1-4	TRBD1	medium-sized	TRBV4-3	TGCGCCAGCAGCCAGGCCCGGGACAGGGGAGTAAGGACTAATGAAAAACTGTTTTTT	CASSQARDRGVRTNEKLFF
TRBJ2-7	NA	many	TRBV4-2	TGTGCCAGCAGTCAAGTAGCGGAAAATGGGTACGAGCAGTACTTC	CASSQVAENGYEQYF
TRBJ2-3	NA	many	TRBV7-9	TGTGCCAGCAGCTTACTAGGGGAGGACACAGATACGCAGTATTTT	CASSLLGEDTDTQYF
TRBJ2-2	TRBD1	many	TRBV7-6	TGTGCCAGCAGCTTAGTACAGGGGTTCGGCACCGGGGAGCTGTTTTTT	CASSLVQGFGTGELFF
TRBJ2-7	TRBD2	NA	TRBV9	TGTGCCAGCAGCGTAAGCGGGAGGGCCTTCGACGAGCAGTACTTC	CASSVSGRAFDEQYF
TRBJ2-5	NA	many	TRBV5-1	TGCGCCAGCAGCAACGACAGGAGCCAAGAGACCCAGTACTTC	CASSNDRSQETQYF
TRBJ2-7	TRBD1	many	TRBV2	TGTGCCAGCAAAGTGGAACAGGGGGCCATGTACGAGCAGTACTTC	CASKVEQGAMYEQYF
TRBJ2-1	TRBD2	many	TRBV9	TGTGCCAGCAGCGCCAGCGGGGGAGTGGGGAATGAGCAGTTCTTC	CASSASGGVGNEQFF
TRBJ1-1	NA	many	TRBV30	TGTGCCTGGAGTGTACTGTCGCGAGCCGCAGGCACTGAAGCTTTCTTT	CAWSVLSRAAGTEAFF
TRBJ1-5	NA	many	TRBV10-3	TGTGCCATCAGTGAGTTAGGGGGAAATCAGCCCCAGCATTTT	CAISELGGNQPQHF